The next 9 T cell receptor beta chains were all read from a single sample in a study of T cells in Graves' hyperthyroidism and ophthalmopathy. RNA transcripts were the template for amplifying TCR beta CDR3 regions. The HTBI set primed first-round TCR CDR3 RT-PCR. MiXCR, run by TCRdb on the multiplex PCR reads, gives a single entry per CDR3 protein. The sample yields about 130,000 distinct CDR3 sequences, 22% seen once. The specimen was blood. These receptors were taken from a woman between 50 and 59 years old with Graves' hyperthyroidism that later progressed to Graves' ophthalmopathy.

This rearrangement joins TRBV12-3 or TRBV12-4 to TRBJ2-1; 9 positions agree with TRBD2. V was pared by 7 bases and J by 4 bases, with 14 bases of the junction left unmatched. This CDR3 has 17 amino acids. CDR3: CASTVFGRGGGYNEQFF. DNA of the CDR3: TGTGCCAGCACCGTATTTGGGCGGGGGGGCGGTTACAATGAGCAGTTCTTC.

The CDR3 DNA reads as TGTGCCAGCAGCCTCACAGGGGGCAGTCAGCCCCAGCATTTT. Residues: CASSLTGGSQPQHF. The chain combines TRBV6-1 with TRBJ1-5, with 9 bases that match TRBD1. J was trimmed by 6 bases and V by 6 bases; bases with no gene match: 6. The CDR3 is 14 amino acids. The germline V gene encodes CDR1 MNHNS and CDR2 SASEGT.

This chain joins TRBV18 and TRBJ2-5; D is undetermined. The germline V and J ends were trimmed by 3 bases and 1 base, with 9 bases remaining between them. CDR3 length equals 14 residues. CDR1 and CDR2 from the germline V gene are KGHSH and LQKENI. The CDR3 here is CASSPSQIQETQYF. CDR3 DNA: TGTGCCAGCTCACCCTCTCAGATCCAAGAGACCCAGTACTTC.

The chain employs TRBV12-3 or TRBV12-4 and TRBJ2-1; 16 nucleotides agree with TRBD2. The V gene end was trimmed by 1 base and the J gene end by 10 bases; junction bases not matched to a gene: 1. The CDR3 extends over 15 amino acids. The CDR3 coding sequence is TGTGCCAGCAGTTTAGAGGGACTAGCGGGAGGGGAGCAGTTCTTC. Amino acids: CASSLEGLAGGEQFF.

This clonotype was seen at least ten times. The chain uses TRBV30 and TRBJ2-3, with D possibly matching TRBD1 (6 bases). Germline CDR1 GTSNPN, CDR2 SVGIG (reference sequence). Trimming left V 3 bases short and J 4 bases short, with 14 bases between. The CDR3 spans 14 residues. CDR3 DNA: TGTGCCTGGAGGTGGCAGGGGAGAGCAGATACGCAGTATTTT. Protein sequence: CAWRWQGRADTQYF.

This clonotype has more than one count but fewer than ten. The genes are TRBV28 and TRBJ1-1, with D possibly being TRBD1 (6 bases). CDR1 is MDHEN, CDR2 SYDVKM, per germline. V dropped 2 bases and J dropped 5 bases, with 12 bases sitting between them. This CDR3 spans 14 amino acids. The CDR3 bases are TGTGCCAGCAGTTTAAGGGGGGGGGTAACTGAAGCTTTCTTT. Its protein is CASSLRGGVTEAFF.

Many counts were recorded for this clonotype. V is TRBV6-1 and J is TRBJ1-5, with 9 positions matching TRBD1. Trimming took 4 bases from V and 7 from J; bases not matched to a gene: 8. Germline CDR1 is MNHNS and CDR2 is SASEGT. The CDR3 spans 15 residues. The CDR3 spells CASSVTGGREQPQHF. The CDR3 DNA reads TGTGCCAGCAGTGTGACAGGGGGTAGGGAACAGCCCCAGCATTTT.

This clonotype was seen repeatedly, ten times or more. The V call is TRBV5-1, the J call TRBJ1-2; 7 bases are a match to TRBD1. J lost 2 bases, V lost 3 bases, and 4 bases had no gene match. The CDR3 loop spans 14 amino acids. Germline assignment: CDR1 SGHRS and CDR2 YFSETQ. The CDR3 protein is CASSSDRINYGYTF. CDR3 nucleotide sequence: TGCGCCAGCAGCTCGGACAGGATCAACTATGGCTACACCTTC.

The table lists this clonotype with many counts. V usage is TRBV28 and J usage is TRBJ1-6; 7 bases fit TRBD1. After removal of 6 bases from V and 5 bases from J, the junction contained 7 bases not matched to a gene. CDR3 length: 15 residues. Germline assignment: CDR1 MDHEN and CDR2 SYDVKM. The CDR3 nucleotides are TGTGCCAGCAGACCACAGGGGCCAGATAATTCACCCCTCCACTTT. This translates into CASRPQGPDNSPLHF. The variable domain in full, completed from reference TRBV28 and TRBJ1-6, reads DVKVTQSSRYLVKRTGEKVFLECVQDMDHENMFWYRQDPGLGLRLIYFSYDVKMKEKGDIPEGYSVSREKKERFSLILESASTNQTSMYLCASRPQGPDNSPLHFGNGTRLTVT.